A single sample gave rise to the 25 T cell receptor beta chains below, sequenced in a study of B cell selection in AIRE deficiency. The regulatory T cell sort gate was CD4+CD25hiCD127low/negative. Profiling relied on immunoSEQ multiplex PCR, and the TCRdb table lists in-frame clones only, not all of them. Among roughly 26,000 clones listed, around 93% were seen once. The specimen sequenced was CD4+CD25+ Tregs sorted from PBMCs. The receptors come from a human donor in good health.

The chain carries TRBV5-1 and TRBJ1-1; TRBD1 aligns across 9 bases. Germline CDR1 SGHRS, CDR2 YFSETQ. The CDR3 sequence is 16 residues long. The V and J ends lost 4 bases and 3 bases, in that order; junction bases with no gene match: 10. The CDR3 sequence is CASSHGTGYKDTEAFF. Here the CDR3 DNA reads TGCGCCAGCAGCCACGGGACAGGGTACAAGGACACTGAAGCTTTCTTT.

The genes are TRBV6-5 and TRBJ1-1; weak D call: TRBD1 (5 bases). This CDR3 is built from 15 residues. Germline V gene lookup returns CDR1 MNHEY and CDR2 SVGAGI. The germline V and J ends were trimmed by 5 bases and 0 bases, with 13 bases remaining between them. CDR3 loop: CASSTATGMNTEAFF. CDR3 DNA: TGTGCCAGCAGTACAGCAACAGGCATGAACACTGAAGCTTTCTTT.

The chain combines TRBV5-1 with TRBJ1-2; TRBD1 is a possible D gene (6 bases). This CDR3 is built from 14 residues. From germline, CDR1 is SGHRS and CDR2 YFSETQ. Trimming shortened V by 0 bases and J by 4 bases, and 10 bases separated the two germline ends. The chain's CDR3 is CASSLEGQIYGYTF. DNA of the CDR3: TGCGCCAGCAGCTTGGAAGGACAGATCTATGGCTACACCTTC.

In nucleotides, the CDR3 is TGTGCCAGCTCACTTAACAGGAATAATTCACCCCTCCACTTT. Translated, it gives CASSLNRNNSPLHF. The rearrangement joins TRBV18 to TRBJ1-6, with D possibly matching TRBD1 (5 bases). The germline V and J ends were trimmed by 4 bases and 5 bases, with 9 bases remaining between them. The CDR3 is 14 amino acids. CDR1 and CDR2 from the germline V gene are KGHSH and LQKENI. Full variable domain (remainder filled in from reference TRBV18 and TRBJ1-6): NAGVMQNPRHLVRRRGQEARLRCSPMKGHSHVYWYRQLPEEGLKFMVYLQKENIIDESGMPKERFSAEFPKEGPSILRIQQVVRGDSAAYFCASSLNRNNSPLHFGNGTRLTVT.

This chain connects TRBV29-1 to TRBJ1-2; the match to TRBD1 covers 7 bases. V trimming: 5 bases; J trimming: 8 bases; junction bases outside the gene matches: 11. Germline values: CDR1 SQVTM, CDR2 ANQGSEA. CDR3 length: 13 amino acids. The CDR3 loop is CSVLLTGWFGYTF. The DNA for the CDR3 is TGCAGCGTTTTACTGACAGGGTGGTTCGGCTACACCTTC.

The chain couples TRBV2 to TRBJ1-5; TRBD1 is a possible D gene (5 bases). Germline-derived CDR1 and CDR2 are SNHLY and FYNNEI. CDR3 length: 13 residues. Between the trimmed V and J ends, which lost 6 bases and 3 bases, there was a span of 9 bases. The CDR3 protein is CASSQGFNQPQHF. The CDR3 bases are TGTGCCAGCAGCCAGGGCTTCAATCAGCCCCAGCATTTT.

This clone came up once. The chain employs TRBV29-1 and TRBJ2-7, with 10 bases that match TRBD1. Germline V gene lookup returns CDR1 SQVTM and CDR2 ANQGSEA. With 1 base clipped from V and 0 bases from J, the junction kept 18 bases outside the gene matches. The CDR3 sequence is 20 residues long. The CDR3 DNA is TGCAGCGTTGAAGTGCTATTTTCCCGGGACAGGGGAGTTAGCTCCTACGAGCAGTACTTC. Protein product: CSVEVLFSRDRGVSSYEQYF.

V usage is TRBV6-4 and J usage is TRBJ1-1; 7 bases agree with TRBD1. V was clipped by 6 bases and J by 0 bases; unmatched bases: 4. The CDR3 covers 14 residues. Germline assignment: CDR1 MRHNA and CDR2 SNTAGT. CDR3 in DNA: TGTGCCAGCAGGGGGACAGCTATGAACACTGAAGCTTTCTTT. Protein: CASRGTAMNTEAFF.

The chain recombines TRBV18 with TRBJ2-7; tentatively, D is TRBD2 (5 bases). The CDR3 runs 16 residues. Trimming removed 4 bases from V and 4 bases from J, with 20 bases in between. Germline assignment: CDR1 KGHSH and CDR2 LQKENI. CDR3 DNA: TGTGCCAGCTCACGAGCGGTAGGAAGGGATAGGTACGAGCAGTACTTC. This gives the protein CASSRAVGRDRYEQYF.

The V call is TRBV19, the J call TRBJ1-1; tentatively, D is TRBD1 (6 bases). The germline V gene has CDR1 LNHDA and CDR2 SQIVND (reference sequence). The CDR3 is 14 amino acids. Trimming removed 1 base at V and 5 bases at J, with 11 bases between. Here the CDR3 reads CASSIVVGGTEAFF. CDR3 sequence (DNA): TGTGCCAGTAGTATAGTGGTAGGGGGGACTGAAGCTTTCTTT.

The rearrangement joins TRBV9 to TRBJ1-6, with 10 bases identical to TRBD1. Germline lookup yields CDR1 SGDLS and CDR2 YYNGEE. The CDR3 has 15 residues. J lost 9 bases, V lost 0 bases, and 3 bases had no gene match. The chain's CDR3 is CASSVEWTGGSPLHF. CDR3 sequence (DNA): TGTGCCAGCAGCGTAGAATGGACAGGGGGTTCACCCCTCCACTTT. Full variable domain (missing parts from reference TRBV9 and TRBJ1-6): DSGVTQTPKHLITATGQRVTLRCSPRSGDLSVYWYQQSLDQGLQFLIQYYNGEERAKGNILERFSAQQFPDLHSELNLSSLELGDSALYFCASSVEWTGGSPLHFGNGTRLTVT.

This chain uses TRBV27 with TRBJ1-1; no reliable D call. Trimming cost V 4 bases and J 1 base, with 7 bases left between them. In germline, CDR1 is MNHEY, CDR2 SMNVEV (reference sequence). The CDR3 consists of 13 residues. The CDR3 sequence: CASSYRSNTEAFF. In DNA form, the CDR3 reads TGTGCCAGCAGTTACAGATCGAACACTGAAGCTTTCTTT.

The count of this clone is one. The J gene is TRBJ1-1, the V gene TRBV5-1, with 10 bases matching TRBD1. The CDR3 is 15 amino acids. Germline V gene lookup returns CDR1 SGHRS and CDR2 YFSETQ. After removal of 4 bases from V and 0 bases from J, the junction contained 3 bases not matched to a gene. CDR3 nucleotide sequence: TGCGCCAGCAGCAGAGGGACAGGGGTGAACACTGAAGCTTTCTTT. It specifies CASSRGTGVNTEAFF. Full variable domain (outside the CDR3, taken from reference TRBV5-1 and TRBJ1-1): KAGVTQTPRYLIKTRGQQVTLSCSPISGHRSVSWYQQTPGQGLQFLFEYFSETQRNKGNFPGRFSGRQFSNSRSEMNVSTLELGDSALYLCASSRGTGVNTEAFFGQGTRLTVV.

The J gene is TRBJ1-4, the V gene TRBV28; D unresolved. Germline lookup yields CDR1 MDHEN and CDR2 SYDVKM. CDR3 size: 16 residues. Deletions cut 4 bases from V and 2 bases from J, with 14 bases between. CDR3 residues: CASSSRGRGTNEKLFF. DNA for the CDR3: TGTGCCAGCAGTTCACGGGGTAGAGGGACTAATGAAAAACTGTTTTTT.

The chain carries TRBV30 and TRBJ2-3, with D maybe TRBD1 (6 bases). Germline-derived CDR1 and CDR2 are GTSNPN and SVGIG (reference sequence). The ends were cut back, 1 base at V and 0 bases at J, with 11 bases in the middle. This CDR3 is 15 amino acids long. The CDR3 nucleotides are TGTGCCTGGAGTGGAGGGACACATAGCACAGATACGCAGTATTTT. The encoded protein is CAWSGGTHSTDTQYF.

V is TRBV5-4 and J is TRBJ2-5, with D possibly called TRBD1 or TRBD2 (6 bases each). V lost 4 bases and J 0 bases, leaving 16 bases between the germline ends. CDR1 is SGHNT, CDR2 YYREEE, per germline (reference sequence). The CDR3 covers 16 residues. Written as DNA, the CDR3 is TGTGCCAGCAGCCGGGGGCCCAGGGAAGACCAAGAGACCCAGTACTTC. Translating it yields CASSRGPREDQETQYF.

The chain uses TRBV19 and TRBJ2-1, with TRBD2 as a possible D gene (6 bases). Germline V CDR1 and CDR2: LNHDA, SQIVND (reference sequence). V was clipped by 6 bases and J by 0 bases, with 12 bases between them. The CDR3 spans 15 residues. This CDR3 is CASRRAGSSYNEQFF. The DNA for the CDR3 is TGTGCCAGTAGACGGGCGGGGAGCTCCTACAATGAGCAGTTCTTC.

This rearrangement joins TRBV2 to TRBJ2-4, with D unclear. Germline CDR1 SNHLY, CDR2 FYNNEI. This CDR3 is built from 16 residues. The V gene lost 6 bases and the J gene lost 0 bases, with 15 bases spanning the gap. The CDR3, as DNA: TGTGCCAGCAGGACCGAGATACTGCTAGCCAAAAACATTCAGTACTTC. This gives the protein CASRTEILLAKNIQYF.

The chain carries TRBV19 and TRBJ2-7, with D possibly called TRBD1 or TRBD2 (5 bases each). The length of the CDR3 is 16 residues. With 8 bases removed from V and 2 bases from J, the gap between germline ends came to 22 bases. Germline CDR1 reads LNHDA; CDR2 reads SQIVND (reference sequence). The CDR3 sequence: CASSGRWDGRPYEQYF. CDR3 coding DNA: TGTGCCAGTTCCGGCCGCTGGGACGGAAGACCCTACGAGCAGTACTTC.

This clone was seen once. The rearrangement uses TRBV6-6 and TRBJ2-7, with 7 positions matching TRBD1. V gave up 7 bases and J gave up 4 bases; unmatched junction bases: 10. The germline V gene encodes CDR1 MNHNY and CDR2 SVGAGI (reference sequence). The CDR3 loop spans 14 amino acids. The CDR3 reads CASKSTGARYEQYF. The CDR3 DNA sequence: TGTGCCAGCAAGAGCACAGGGGCTAGATACGAGCAGTACTTC.

This chain joins TRBV6-5 and TRBJ1-1; a weak D match, TRBD1 (6 bases). CDR1 and CDR2 (germline): MNHEY, SVGAGI. CDR3 length equals 14 residues. Trimming removed 6 bases from V and 3 bases from J, with 14 bases in between. The CDR3 DNA is TGTGCCAGCAGCCAATCGGACAGAGACACTGAAGCTTTCTTT. Protein: CASSQSDRDTEAFF.

The chain has TRBV10-3 and TRBJ2-4, with D unclear. CDR1 is ENHRY and CDR2 is SYGVKD in the germline V gene. V dropped 2 bases and J dropped 0 bases, with 8 bases sitting between them. The CDR3 is made up of 15 amino acids. The CDR3 is CAISEGALAKNIQYF. DNA of the CDR3: TGTGCCATCAGTGAGGGCGCTCTAGCCAAAAACATTCAGTACTTC.

This chain links TRBV12-5 with TRBJ1-4; D is perhaps TRBD1 (5 bases). Germline CDR1 LGHNT, CDR2 FRNRAP. The CDR3 is made up of 14 amino acids. Trimming removed 6 bases from V and 2 bases from J, with 10 bases in between. CDR3 in amino acids: CASGTGGTNEKLFF. Written as DNA, the CDR3 is TGTGCTAGTGGGACCGGGGGGACTAATGAAAAACTGTTTTTT.

This CDR3 is CASNPRDGELFF. The DNA of the CDR3 is TGTGCCAGCAACCCCCGGGACGGGGAGCTGTTTTTT. This chain links TRBV6-5 with TRBJ2-2; a weak D match, TRBD2 (5 bases). The CDR3 contains 12 residues. Germline V CDR1 and CDR2: MNHEY, SVGAGI. V lost 7 bases, J lost 7 bases, and 10 bases lay in between.

This rearrangement joins TRBV5-4 to TRBJ2-3; TRBD2 matches 12 bases. The CDR3 is 16 amino acids. CDR1 SGHNT and CDR2 YYREEE come from the germline V gene (reference sequence). J was trimmed by 6 bases and V by 0 bases; bases with no gene match: 5. The CDR3 sequence is CASSLDLAGGLDTQYF. As DNA, the CDR3 is TGTGCCAGCAGCTTGGACCTAGCGGGGGGGCTTGATACGCAGTATTTT.